These 24 T cell receptor beta chains were all obtained from the same sample, sequenced in a study of T cell responses to AZD1222 COVID-19 vaccine. Measured with immunoSEQ multiplex PCR; TCRdb has only the in-frame clones, and not every one. Counted here are more than 110,000 clones, approximately 85% occurring once; the ten biggest clones make up around 8%. Sequenced here: peripheral blood, sampled on day 0 of AZD1222 vaccination. These receptors originate from an adult in good health.

This clone was counted a single time. One end of the junction is discordant with germline, which a read error may explain. The chain employs TRBV5-8 and TRBJ2-5; maybe TRBD1 (6 bases). The CDR3 consists of 11 residues. The germline CDR1 and CDR2 sequences are SGHTS and YDEGEE. CDR3 residues: CASSLDHKGDF. As DNA, the CDR3 is TGTGCCAGCAGCTTAGATCACAAGGGGGACTTC.

V gene TRBV11-2 combines with J gene TRBJ1-1; D is unclear. The CDR3 spans 17 residues. Germline lookup yields CDR1 SGHAT and CDR2 FQNNGV. Trimming left V 1 base short and J 1 base short, with 16 bases between. The chain's CDR3 is CASSLAGFRRANTEAFF. CDR3 coding DNA: TGTGCCAGCAGCTTAGCGGGTTTCCGTAGGGCGAACACTGAAGCTTTCTTT.

This clone was seen once. J is TRBJ1-2 and V is TRBV28, with TRBD1 identical over 7 bases. This CDR3 spans 16 amino acids. Unmatched junction bases numbered 17, after V lost 6 bases and J lost 7 bases. Germline loops: CDR1 MDHEN, CDR2 SYDVKM. The CDR3 DNA sequence: TGTGCCAGCAGCCCCAGGGGGGCAGGGGGGTATCTTGGCTACACCTTC. This sequence encodes CASSPRGAGGYLGYTF.

This clone has just one count. The chain joins TRBV5-1 to TRBJ2-3, with 11 nucleotides matching TRBD2. CDR1 is SGHRS and CDR2 is YFSETQ in the germline V gene. CDR3 size: 18 residues. J was trimmed by 6 bases and V by 0 bases; bases with no gene match: 12. The CDR3 region has the DNA TGCGCCAGCAGCTTGGCTCCCTTAGCGGGGGGGCCAGGGGATACGCAGTATTTT. This encodes CASSLAPLAGGPGDTQYF.

This clone has just one count. The chain uses TRBV3-1 (or the pseudogene TRBV3-2) and TRBJ1-1; D gene ambiguous. V lost 3 bases and J 6 bases, leaving 11 bases between the germline ends. The CDR3 spans 13 residues. Per germline, CDR1 LGHDT and CDR2 YNNKEL (reference sequence). Written as DNA, the CDR3 is TGTGCCAGCAGCCAGAACACCCCCCCTGAAGCTTTCTTT. This gives the protein CASSQNTPPEAFF.

This chain connects TRBV5-1 to TRBJ1-2; unclear D gene. Deletions cut 0 bases from V and 4 bases from J, with 10 bases between. Germline-derived CDR1 and CDR2 are SGHRS and YFSETQ. The CDR3 spans 14 residues. The DNA for the CDR3 is TGCGCCAGCAGCTTGGTCGAGGGAGGCTATGGCTACACCTTC. Its protein product is CASSLVEGGYGYTF. The complete variable domain, with remaining parts taken from reference TRBV5-1 and TRBJ1-2, reads KAGVTQTPRYLIKTRGQQVTLSCSPISGHRSVSWYQQTPGQGLQFLFEYFSETQRNKGNFPGRFSGRQFSNSRSEMNVSTLELGDSALYLCASSLVEGGYGYTFGSGTRLTVV.

V is TRBV7-9 and J is TRBJ2-1; 12 nucleotides match TRBD2. The junction had 14 bases not matched to a gene; V was cut back by 5 bases and J by 9 bases. Germline CDR1 is SEHNR and CDR2 is FQNEAQ (reference sequence). The CDR3 consists of 17 residues. CDR3 DNA: TGTGCCAGCAGCCCGGTGGCTAGCGGGGGGGCTAGGGCTGAGCAGTTCTTC. It is translated as CASSPVASGGARAEQFF.

The sample holds a few counts of this clone. The V and J genes are TRBV18 and TRBJ1-5; 11 nucleotides match TRBD1. Germline V gene lookup returns CDR1 KGHSH and CDR2 LQKENI. The CDR3 is 16 residues long. V lost 3 bases to trimming and J lost 7 bases; unmatched junction nucleotides: 8. CDR3 sequence: CASSPSGTGGDQPQHF. The CDR3 bases are TGTGCCAGCTCACCCTCCGGGACAGGGGGGGACCAGCCCCAGCATTTT.

The chain couples TRBV9 to TRBJ1-2, with D unclear. The length of the CDR3 is 12 residues. Looked up from germline, CDR1 is SGDLS and CDR2 is YYNGEE. Trimming pared 3 bases from V and 7 bases from J, leaving 10 bases between. The CDR3 region has the DNA TGTGCCAGCAGCGGAGGACTGTCTGGCTACACCTTC. Translating gives CASSGGLSGYTF.

As for this clone: At one end the junction does not follow the germline gene, possibly because of a read error. The chain employs TRBV7-7 and TRBJ2-5; unclear D gene. Per the germline V gene, CDR1 is SSHAT and CDR2 is FNYEAQ (reference sequence). This CDR3 has 13 residues. This CDR3 is CASSLVGEETQYF. The DNA for the CDR3 is TGTGCTAGCAGCTTAGTTGGGGAAGAGACCCAGTACTTC.

The table lists this clone with a count of one. The chain couples TRBV15 to TRBJ2-6; maybe TRBD2 (7 bases). Germline CDR1 LNHNV, CDR2 YYDKDF (reference sequence). V was clipped by 3 bases and J by 1 base, with 16 bases between them. This CDR3 is built from 18 residues. This chain's CDR3 is CATSSRGLGGSGANVLTF. CDR3 bases: TGTGCCACCAGCAGCAGGGGACTGGGAGGGTCTGGGGCCAACGTCCTGACTTTC. The variable domain in full, completed from reference TRBV15 and TRBJ2-6, reads DAMVIQNPRYQVTQFGKPVTLSCSQTLNHNVMYWYQQKSSQAPKLLFHYYDKDFNNEADTPDNFQSRRPNTSFCFLDIRSPGLGDTAMYLCATSSRGLGGSGANVLTFGAGSRLTVL.

CDR3 DNA: TGTGCCAGCAGCTTCGGGGCCACCGATGAGCAGTTCTTC. Its translation: CASSFGATDEQFF. This sequence joins TRBV5-4 and TRBJ2-1; the D call may be TRBD1 or TRBD2 (5 bases each). Germline CDR1 SGHNT, CDR2 YYREEE (reference sequence). The length of the CDR3 is 13 residues. Trimming removed 2 bases from V and 8 bases from J, with 11 bases in between.

The chain joins TRBV7-7 to TRBJ1-3; D is undetermined. This CDR3 spans 17 amino acids. Trimming shortened V by 0 bases and J by 1 base, and 13 bases separated the two germline ends. Germline CDR1 reads SSHAT; CDR2 reads FNYEAQ (reference sequence). CDR3 residues: CASSLALGVGSGNTIYF. Here the CDR3 DNA reads TGTGCCAGCAGCTTAGCTCTCGGGGTAGGGTCTGGAAACACCATATATTTT.

The V and J genes are TRBV4-1 and TRBJ1-2; D is possibly TRBD1 (5 bases). The CDR3 runs 13 residues. Germline CDR1 and CDR2: MGHRA and YSYEKL. Trimming took off 3 bases at V and 4 bases at J, with 9 bases between the two ends. The CDR3 region has the DNA TGCGCCAGCAGCCAGCGGGACGTCTATGGCTACACCTTC. Protein sequence: CASSQRDVYGYTF.

V is TRBV30 and J is TRBJ2-2, with no clear D. CDR3 length: 11 residues. Germline CDR1 reads GTSNPN; CDR2 reads SVGIG (reference sequence). Here the CDR3 DNA reads TGTGCGCACGGTCTCGACCGGGAGCTGTTTTTT. It translates to CAHGLDRELFF.

The J gene is TRBJ1-2, the V gene TRBV18; weak D call: TRBD1 (6 bases). CDR3 length equals 15 residues. V was shortened by 3 bases and J by 7 bases, with 18 bases between the two germline ends. In germline, CDR1 is KGHSH, CDR2 LQKENI. The CDR3 DNA sequence: TGTGCCAGCTCACCTTTATCGGGGGCCTTAGGTGGCTACACCTTC. It encodes CASSPLSGALGGYTF.

The chain joins TRBV6-5 to TRBJ2-1, with TRBD2 identical over 10 bases. CDR1 MNHEY and CDR2 SVGAGI come from the germline V gene. V was clipped by 8 bases and J by 12 bases; unmatched bases: 13. There are 14 residues in the CDR3. In nucleotides, the CDR3 is TGTGCCAGCGGCACCCCTAGCGGGGGCCGGGGGCAGTTCTTC. As protein: CASGTPSGGRGQFF.

This clone was seen only once. The V call is TRBV7-2, the J call TRBJ2-3, with 11 bases identical to TRBD2. The CDR3 is 17 amino acids. Germline CDR1 and CDR2: SGHTA and FQGNSA. The trim removed 2 bases at V and 3 bases at J, leaving 7 bases unmatched. The CDR3: CASSLPLTSGGTDTQYF. In DNA form, the CDR3 reads TGTGCCAGCAGCTTACCCCTTACTAGCGGGGGAACAGATACGCAGTATTTT.

The V and J genes are TRBV24-1 and TRBJ1-1; the D gene is possibly TRBD1 (5 bases). Germline CDR1 reads KGHDR; CDR2 reads SFDVKD. The CDR3 runs to 11 residues. V lost 9 bases and J 3 bases, leaving 7 bases between the germline ends. DNA for the CDR3: TGTGCCACCGGAGGGGACACTGAAGCTTTCTTT. Translating it yields CATGGDTEAFF.

CDR3 region: CATSASWVFMNTEAFF. The CDR3 region has the DNA TGTGCCACCAGTGCTTCATGGGTTTTCATGAACACTGAAGCTTTCTTT. The rearrangement uses TRBV24-1 and TRBJ1-1; D is ambiguous. Germline lookup yields CDR1 KGHDR and CDR2 SFDVKD. The CDR3 runs 16 residues. Trimming stripped 5 bases from V and 0 bases from J, with 15 bases between.

The chain recombines TRBV24-1 with TRBJ1-2; D is ambiguous. V was pared by 2 bases and J by 4 bases, with 1 base between. CDR3 length: 11 amino acids. Looked up from germline, CDR1 is KGHDR and CDR2 is SFDVKD. The CDR3 is CATSDSYGYTF. The CDR3 DNA follows: TGTGCCACCAGTGATTCCTATGGCTACACCTTC.

The genes are TRBV10-3 and TRBJ2-7, with TRBD2 identical over 8 bases. The CDR3 spans 14 residues. Germline CDR1 and CDR2: ENHRY and SYGVKD. V lost 4 bases, J lost 3 bases, and 5 bases stayed unmatched. The CDR3 DNA reads TGTGCCATCAGTGCCGGGACTAGTAGCTACGAGCAGTACTTC. It specifies CAISAGTSSYEQYF.

The V gene is TRBV27, the J gene TRBJ2-7, with 8 bases aligning to TRBD1. CDR3 length: 17 residues. CDR1 and CDR2 (germline): MNHEY, SMNVEV (reference sequence). Trimming at V came to 2 bases and at J to 5 bases, leaving 14 bases not matched to a gene. The CDR3 DNA reads TGTGCCAGCAGTTTAGCCTCCGGGACAGGCTTCGTTGACGAGCAGTACTTC. As protein: CASSLASGTGFVDEQYF.

This chain uses TRBV11-2 with TRBJ1-3; D may be TRBD1 (5 bases). CDR3 length: 15 amino acids. V was clipped by 1 base and J by 4 bases, with 11 bases between them. Germline lookup yields CDR1 SGHAT and CDR2 FQNNGV. CDR3 sequence reads: CASSLVGGQGNTIYF. The DNA for the CDR3 is TGTGCCAGCAGCTTAGTGGGAGGACAAGGAAACACCATATATTTT.